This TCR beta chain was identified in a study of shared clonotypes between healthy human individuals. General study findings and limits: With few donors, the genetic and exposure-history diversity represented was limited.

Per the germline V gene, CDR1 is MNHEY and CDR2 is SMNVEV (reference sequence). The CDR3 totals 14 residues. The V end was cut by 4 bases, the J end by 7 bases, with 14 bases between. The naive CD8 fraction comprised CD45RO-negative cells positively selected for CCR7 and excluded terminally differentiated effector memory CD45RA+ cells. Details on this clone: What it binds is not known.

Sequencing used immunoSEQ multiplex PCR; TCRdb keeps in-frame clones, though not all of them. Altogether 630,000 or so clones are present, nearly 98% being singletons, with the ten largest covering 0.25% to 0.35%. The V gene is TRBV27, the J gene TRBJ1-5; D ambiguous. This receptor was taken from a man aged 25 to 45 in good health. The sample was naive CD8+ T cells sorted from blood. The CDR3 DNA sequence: TGTGCCAGCAGTTATAAACCATCCTTGCAGCCCCAGCATTTT. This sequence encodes CASSYKPSLQPQHF.